This T cell receptor (beta chain) came from a study of neoadjuvant anti-PD-1 for oral cavity cancer. Stated time point: after neoadjuvant nivolumab, at surgical resection. Cohort: HPV-negative, locally advanced oral cavity squamous cell carcinoma patients. PBMCs were not maintained or expanded in culture before analysis. Comment on this clone: The antigen is unknown.

Clones were read by immunoSEQ multiplex PCR, and TCRdb kept only the in-frame ones, dropping some. The table records over 65,000 clones, approximately 87% of them present only once. Broader study findings: Treg/Th17 ratio rose with pretreatment blood and fell with post-treatment tumor TCRbeta clonality.

The germline V gene has CDR1 SGHKS and CDR2 YYEKEE (reference sequence). V was clipped by 4 bases and J by 3 bases, with 20 bases between them. There are 16 residues in the CDR3. The source was PBMCs, collected after nivolumab (anti-PD-1) treatment. This receptor was obtained from a person aged 35-79 years with oral cavity squamous cell carcinoma. The genes are TRBV5-5 and TRBJ2-7, with a possible D match to TRBD1 (7 bases). The CDR3 bases are TGTGCCAGCAGCCGGGAGATCACAGGGGCCTACTACGAGCAGTACTTC. Its protein is CASSREITGAYYEQYF.